The TCR beta chain described here comes from a study of glioma-infiltrating T cells. Across the whole study: Glioma patients had dexamethasone for six or fewer days before surgery. Whole-study findings and limits: Patients with low tissue-blood divergence carried a signature set of shared blood CDR3 motifs.

Per germline, CDR1 MNHEY and CDR2 SMNVEV (reference sequence). The CDR3 is 14 amino acids. Trimming pared 3 bases from V and 5 bases from J, leaving 13 bases between. TCR alpha and beta CDR3 regions were amplified from RNA using iRepertoire nested multiplex PCR. One entry per CDR3 protein, called by TCRdb with MiXCR from the multiplex PCR reads. The table includes 300,000 to 450,000 distinct CDR3 sequences, roughly two fifths detected once. This clonotype appeared many times. Its antigen remains unknown. The sequence was obtained from a human donor with low-grade glioma or glioblastoma, undergoing nonglioma brain surgery, or in good health (not recorded which). Sequencing was done on a sample of glioma tissue, nonneoplastic brain tissue, or PBMCs (not recorded which). The rearrangement joins TRBV27 to TRBJ1-1; D is possibly TRBD1 (6 bases). CDR3 protein: CASSFSSRGTEAFF. CDR3 nucleotides: TGTGCCAGCAGTTTTTCATCCAGGGGTACTGAAGCTTTCTTT.